This is a list of T cell receptor beta chains from one sample in a study of T cells after posttransplantation cyclophosphamide. Clones were sequenced by immunoSEQ multiplex PCR, and TCRdb holds only the in-frame ones, with some missing. This sample has about 11,000 clones, with approximately 80% found just once. Sequenced here: PBMCs, sampled approximately 1,800 days after allogeneic stem cell transplant with posttransplant cyclophosphamide. The receptors shown here come from a female patient aged 45-60 years who received an allogeneic stem cell transplant from a related donor, was CMV-positive, and had no GVHD. A share of the T cells may be of graft donor origin. CDR3s leave out the opening cysteine and the closing phenylalanine or tryptophan.

>TRBV7-9|TRBJ2-5|11
ASRGQNQETQY
>TRBV7-3|TRBJ2-6|15
ASSLRDRASGANVLT
>TRBV9|TRBJ2-5|12
ASSGPGVKETQY
>TRBV10-3|TRBJ1-2|10
AITPGGLGYT
>TRBV5-1|TRBJ2-5|11
ASSGDFGETQY
>TRBV5-1|TRBJ2-3|13
ASRLAGASADTQY
>TRBV2|TRBJ2-7|13
ASREGLAGGYEQY
>TRBV6-5|TRBJ2-5|11
ASSYGEVETQY
>TRBV7-9|TRBJ1-2|12
ASSSWGEYDGYT
>TRBV9|TRBJ1-4|12
ASSARAGVEKLF
>TRBV25-1|TRBJ1-1|13
ASSEWRQLNTEAF
>TRBV7-9|TRBJ2-1|12
ASRVGAGYNEQF
>TRBV10-3|TRBJ2-7|16
AISESGATSGTLYEQY
>TRBV19|TRBJ1-1|12
ASSLALLNTEAF
>TRBV10-1|TRBJ1-1|14
ASSETGGRGNTEAF
>TRBV6-5|TRBJ2-1|12
ASSYSGQSGEQF
>TRBV27|TRBJ2-1|13
ASSLLGQGINEQF
>TRBV6-1|TRBJ1-5|10
ASNGGGQPQH
>TRBV6-6|TRBJ2-1|12
ASSFISGDNEQF
>TRBV28|TRBJ2-3|15
ASPPAGVPPSTDTQY
>TRBV9|TRBJ2-5|12
ASSTGTRKETQY
>TRBV11-2|TRBJ2-5|13
ASSLNRGGQETQY
>TRBV2|TRBJ1-5|11
ASNAPGNQPQH
>TRBV30|TRBJ2-7|13
AWNSPGQGFYEQY
>TRBV7-3|TRBJ2-4|12
ASSLMGRGGIQY
>TRBV5-1|TRBJ1-2|17
ASSPVRDTLGLANYGYT
>TRBV6-5|TRBJ2-7|12
ASSFGQGPYEQY